The clone carrying this T cell receptor beta chain appeared once. As yet, its antigen is unknown. Using immunoSEQ multiplex PCR, the repertoire was profiled, and TCRdb retains in-frame clones only, with some absent. The table records roughly 2,600 clones, approximately 80% of them present only once. These data are taken from a study of high-grade serous ovarian cancer treatment subgroups. Study context: Each sample yielded on average about 7,000 unique TCR beta rearrangements from approximately 13,000 reads.

V was pared by 4 bases and J by 6 bases, with 13 bases between. Germline loops: CDR1 LNHDA, CDR2 SQIVND (reference sequence). CDR3 length equals 14 residues. Study-wide results and limits: TCR relatedness rose with neoantigen level and trended with mutation load.

Tumor tissue was taken before any definitive surgery or chemotherapy was given. This clonotype was sampled from a human donor with high-grade serous ovarian cancer. Material for sequencing was tumor tissue. V is TRBV19 and J is TRBJ2-4; D may be TRBD2 (5 bases). The CDR3 coding sequence is TGTGCCAGTAGTAGCCCCGGACTGGCAAACATTCAGTACTTC. This translates into CASSSPGLANIQYF.